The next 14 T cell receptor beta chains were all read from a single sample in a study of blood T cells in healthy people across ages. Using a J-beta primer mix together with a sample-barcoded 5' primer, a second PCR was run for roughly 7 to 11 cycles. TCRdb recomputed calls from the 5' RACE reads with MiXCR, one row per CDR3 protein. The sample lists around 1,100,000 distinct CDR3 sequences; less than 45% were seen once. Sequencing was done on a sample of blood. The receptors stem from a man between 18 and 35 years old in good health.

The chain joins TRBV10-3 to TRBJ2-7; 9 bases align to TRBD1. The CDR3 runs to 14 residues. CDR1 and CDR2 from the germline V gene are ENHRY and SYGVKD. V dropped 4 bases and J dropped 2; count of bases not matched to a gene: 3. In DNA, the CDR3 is TGTGCCATCAGTGGGGACAGGGCCACCTACGAGCAGTACTTC. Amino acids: CAISGDRATYEQYF.

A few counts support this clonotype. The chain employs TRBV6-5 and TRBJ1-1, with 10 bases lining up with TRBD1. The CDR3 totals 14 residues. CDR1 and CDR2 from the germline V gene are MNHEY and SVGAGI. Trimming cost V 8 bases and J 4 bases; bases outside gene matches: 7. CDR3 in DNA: TGTGCCAGCGGGGGATGGACAGGGGGCACTGAAGCTTTCTTT. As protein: CASGGWTGGTEAFF.

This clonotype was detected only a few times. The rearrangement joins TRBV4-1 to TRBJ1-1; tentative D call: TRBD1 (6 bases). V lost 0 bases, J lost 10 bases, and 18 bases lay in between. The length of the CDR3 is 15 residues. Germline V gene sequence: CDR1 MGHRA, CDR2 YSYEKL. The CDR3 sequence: CASSQDVRAQGTAFF. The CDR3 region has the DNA TGCGCCAGCAGCCAAGATGTCCGGGCACAGGGTACAGCTTTCTTT.

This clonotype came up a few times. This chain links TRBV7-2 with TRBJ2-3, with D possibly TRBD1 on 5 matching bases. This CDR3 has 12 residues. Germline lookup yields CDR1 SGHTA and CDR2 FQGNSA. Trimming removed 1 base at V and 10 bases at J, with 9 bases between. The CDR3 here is CASSLEGYPQYF. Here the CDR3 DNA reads TGTGCCAGCAGCTTAGAGGGGTACCCGCAGTATTTT.

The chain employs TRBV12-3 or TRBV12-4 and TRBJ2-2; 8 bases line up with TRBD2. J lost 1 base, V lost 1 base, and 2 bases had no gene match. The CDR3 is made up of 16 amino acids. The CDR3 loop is CASSLGSGGNTGELFF. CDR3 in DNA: TGTGCCAGCAGTTTAGGGAGCGGGGGGAACACCGGGGAGCTGTTTTTT.

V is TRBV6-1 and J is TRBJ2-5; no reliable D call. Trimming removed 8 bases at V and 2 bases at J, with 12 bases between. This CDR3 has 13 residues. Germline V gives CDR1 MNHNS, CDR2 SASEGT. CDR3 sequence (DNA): TGTGCCAGCGAGTTAAGAGGTCAAGAGACCCAGTACTTC. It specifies CASELRGQETQYF.

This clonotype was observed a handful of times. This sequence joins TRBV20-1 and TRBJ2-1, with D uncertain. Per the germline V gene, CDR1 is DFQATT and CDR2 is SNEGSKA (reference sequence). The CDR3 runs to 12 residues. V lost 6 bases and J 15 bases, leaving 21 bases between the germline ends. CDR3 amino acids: CSASFRALGPFF. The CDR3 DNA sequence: TGCAGTGCCTCCTTTAGGGCCTTAGGGCCGTTCTTC.

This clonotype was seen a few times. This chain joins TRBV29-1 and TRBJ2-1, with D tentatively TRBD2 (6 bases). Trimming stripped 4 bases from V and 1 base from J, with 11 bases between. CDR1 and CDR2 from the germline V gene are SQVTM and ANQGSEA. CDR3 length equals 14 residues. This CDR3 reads CSVGGVKSYNEQFF. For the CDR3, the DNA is TGCAGCGTTGGGGGGGTGAAATCCTACAATGAGCAGTTCTTC.

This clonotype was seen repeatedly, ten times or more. CDR3 loop: CSGQRMNTEAFF. The CDR3 DNA reads TGCAGCGGACAGCGCATGAACACTGAAGCTTTCTTT. This chain links TRBV29-1 with TRBJ1-1; D is perhaps TRBD1 (5 bases). V was pared by 7 bases and J by 0 bases, with 9 bases between. Germline CDR1 is SQVTM and CDR2 is ANQGSEA. CDR3 length: 12 amino acids.

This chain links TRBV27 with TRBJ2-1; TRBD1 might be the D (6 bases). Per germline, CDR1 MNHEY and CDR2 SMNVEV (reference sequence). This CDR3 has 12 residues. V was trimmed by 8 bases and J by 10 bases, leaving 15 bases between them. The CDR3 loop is CASSLTTGEQFF. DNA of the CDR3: TGTGCCAGCTCACTAACTACAGGGGAGCAGTTCTTC.

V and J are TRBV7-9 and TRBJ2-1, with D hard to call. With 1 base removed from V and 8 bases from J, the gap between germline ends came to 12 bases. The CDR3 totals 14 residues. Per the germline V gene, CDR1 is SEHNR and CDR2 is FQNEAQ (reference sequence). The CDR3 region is CASSLDSNIDEQFF. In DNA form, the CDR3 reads TGTGCCAGCAGCTTAGACAGTAATATCGATGAGCAGTTCTTC.

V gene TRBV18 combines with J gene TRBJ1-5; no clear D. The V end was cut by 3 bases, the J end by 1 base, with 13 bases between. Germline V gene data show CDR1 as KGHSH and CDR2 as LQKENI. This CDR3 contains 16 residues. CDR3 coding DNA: TGTGCCAGCTCACCGGCGGGAGCAGCGAGCAATCAGCCCCAGCATTTT. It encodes CASSPAGAASNQPQHF.

CDR3 sequence: CASSLSSLGSTYEQYF. The CDR3 DNA is TGTGCCAGCAGCTTAAGCTCGTTGGGGTCAACCTACGAGCAGTACTTC. This sequence joins TRBV7-2 and TRBJ2-7; D remains unclear. CDR3 length: 16 residues. V was clipped by 2 bases and J by 2 bases, with 16 bases between them. Germline values: CDR1 SGHTA, CDR2 FQGNSA.

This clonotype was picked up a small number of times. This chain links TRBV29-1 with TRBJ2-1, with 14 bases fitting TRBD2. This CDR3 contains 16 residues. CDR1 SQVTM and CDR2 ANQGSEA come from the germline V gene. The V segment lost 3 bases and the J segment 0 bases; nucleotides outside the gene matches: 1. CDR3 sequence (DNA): TGCAGCGTTGAGGGACTAGCGGGGGTCTCCTACAATGAGCAGTTCTTC. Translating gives CSVEGLAGVSYNEQFF.